A selection of T cell receptor beta chains follows, all from one sample in a study of T cell changes during pregnancy in multiple sclerosis. The data were produced by immunoSEQ multiplex PCR, yet TCRdb's version contains in-frame clones alone and is incomplete. Altogether about 20,000 clones are present, under 95% being singletons, with the ten largest covering 0.67%. The sample consisted of CD4+ T cells from peripheral blood mononuclear cells, taken in the third trimester of pregnancy. These receptors were obtained from a female donor in good health, enrolled as a control in a pregnancy study. CDR3s include the opening cysteine and the closing phenylalanine or tryptophan. Fields, in order: clone size, V gene, D gene, J gene, CDR3 protein, CDR3 DNA. The D gene is left open where the match is weak. Not every row has a clone size; where given, it reads once, few, many or a size class.

>.|TRBV10-1|TRBD2|TRBJ2-3
CASSETSGRWYTQYF
TGCGCCAGCAGTGAGACTAGCGGGAGATGGTATACGCAGTATTTT
>.|TRBV4-1|TRBD1|TRBJ2-6
CASSQAETGEIGANVLTF
TGCGCCAGCAGCCAAGCCGAGACAGGGGAGATAGGGGCCAACGTCCTGACTTTC
>.|TRBV11-1|TRBD1|TRBJ2-7
CASSSQGYEQYF
TGTGCCAGCAGCTCACAGGGGTACGAGCAGTACTTC
>.|TRBV2|TRBD2|TRBJ2-1
CASSLLLAGVNEQFF
TGTGCCAGCTCCCTCCTGCTAGCGGGAGTCAATGAGCAGTTCTTC
>.|TRBV2|.|TRBJ2-3
CASSEPFTDTQYF
TGTGCCAGCAGTGAACCGTTTACAGATACGCAGTATTTT
>.|TRBV7-2|TRBD1|TRBJ1-6
CASSLDGTGNYNSPLHF
TGTGCCAGCAGCTTAGATGGGACAGGAAACTATAATTCACCCCTCCACTTT
>.|TRBV5-6|.|TRBJ1-3
CASSLGGWASGNTIYF
TGTGCCAGCAGCTTAGGAGGGTGGGCCTCTGGAAACACCATATATTTT
>.|TRBV19|.|TRBJ1-5
CATTKSEQPNQPQHF
TGTGCCACCACAAAGTCGGAACAGCCCAATCAGCCCCAGCATTTT
>.|TRBV27|TRBD2|TRBJ2-3
CASRLAGAADTDTQYF
TGTGCCAGCAGACTAGCGGGGGCCGCGGACACAGATACGCAGTATTTT
>.|TRBV10-3|.|TRBJ2-1
CAIMTPYNEQFF
TGTGCCATCATGACACCCTACAATGAGCAGTTCTTC
>.|TRBV19|.|TRBJ1-1
CASSTLTGNTEAFF
TGTGCCAGTAGTACCTTGACAGGGAACACTGAAGCTTTCTTT
>once|TRBV7-9|.|TRBJ1-3
CASSLARGLGNTIYF
TGTGCCAGCAGCTTAGCGCGAGGGCTTGGAAACACCATATATTTT
>.|TRBV18|.|TRBJ1-1
CASSPLSTEAEAFF
TGTGCCAGCTCACCACTTTCGACGGAGGCTGAAGCTTTCTTT
>.|TRBV5-1|.|TRBJ2-1
CASSLRTADNEQFF
TGCGCCAGCAGCTTGAGGACAGCCGACAATGAGCAGTTCTTC
>.|TRBV7-9|.|TRBJ2-5
CASRIPGETQYF
TGTGCCAGCAGGATCCCCGGGGAGACCCAGTACTTC
>once|TRBV18|.|TRBJ1-3
CASSSQSVSGNTIYF
TGTGCCAGCTCATCCCAGAGCGTCTCTGGAAACACCATATATTTT
>.|TRBV11-2|TRBD2|TRBJ2-1
CASSPPGLAGYNEQFF
TGTGCCAGCAGCCCCCCGGGACTAGCGGGTTACAATGAGCAGTTCTTC
>.|TRBV30|.|TRBJ1-1
CAWSEGVVRAFF
TGTGCCTGGAGTGAAGGGGTAGTGCGAGCTTTCTTT
>once|TRBV4-3|.|TRBJ2-1
CASSVQGRLGNEQFF
TGCGCCAGCAGCGTTCAAGGGAGGTTGGGCAATGAGCAGTTCTTC
>.|TRBV19|TRBD1|TRBJ2-7
CASSMGQGAYEQYF
TGTGCCAGTAGTATGGGACAGGGGGCCTACGAGCAGTACTTC
>.|TRBV6-4|.|TRBJ2-3
CASSELSGADTQYF
TGTGCCAGCAGTGAATTATCGGGGGCAGATACGCAGTATTTT
>.|TRBV5-6|.|TRBJ1-2
CASSLVPRTEQAFSF
TGTGCCAGCAGCTTGGTGCCTAGGACGGAACAGGCATTCTCCTTC
>.|TRBV19|TRBD1|TRBJ1-2
CASSGETGNYGYTF
TGTGCCAGTAGTGGAGAGACAGGGAACTATGGCTACACCTTC
>few|TRBV19|.|TRBJ1-2
CASSISVYGYTF
TGTGCCAGTAGTATAAGCGTCTATGGCTACACCTTC
>.|TRBV11-1|.|TRBJ2-7
CASSPQAGTREDEQYF
TGTGCCAGCAGCCCCCAAGCAGGAACTAGAGAGGACGAGCAGTACTTC
>.|TRBV4-1|TRBD2|TRBJ2-3
CASSQGLAGGPGQYF
TGCGCCAGCAGCCAAGGACTAGCGGGAGGGCCGGGGCAGTATTTT
>.|TRBV7-2|.|TRBJ2-7
CASSQGRLVEQYF
TGTGCCAGCAGCCAAGGGAGACTAGTGGAGCAGTACTTC
>.|TRBV27|TRBD1|TRBJ2-1
CASSGGTGVRNEQFF
TGTGCCAGCAGTGGAGGGACAGGGGTTAGGAATGAGCAGTTCTTC
>.|TRBV6-5|TRBD1|TRBJ1-1
CASSFRGRTEAFF
TGTGCCAGCAGCTTCAGGGGGCGAACTGAAGCTTTCTTT
>.|TRBV7-9|.|TRBJ1-5
CASAAEGLGQPQHF
TGTGCCAGCGCCGCTGAGGGCCTCGGACAGCCCCAGCATTTT
>.|TRBV5-6|TRBD2|TRBJ2-2
CASSFLRGGLEGELFF
TGTGCCAGCAGTTTCTTGCGGGGGGGCCTGGAGGGGGAGCTGTTTTTT
>.|TRBV4-2|TRBD1|TRBJ2-2
CASSQDWGQGAGELFF
TGTGCCAGCAGCCAAGATTGGGGACAGGGTGCCGGGGAGCTGTTTTTT
>few|TRBV9|TRBD1|TRBJ1-1
CASSRLQGASEAFF
TGTGCCAGCAGCCGTCTACAGGGGGCGAGTGAAGCTTTCTTT
>.|TRBV29-1|.|TRBJ1-1
CSVSRWVRTEAFF
TGCAGCGTTTCTAGGTGGGTAAGAACTGAAGCTTTCTTT
>.|TRBV29-1|.|TRBJ2-2
CSAAGDNTGELFF
TGCAGCGCGGCAGGGGATAACACCGGGGAGCTGTTTTTT
>once|TRBV11-3|.|TRBJ2-2
CASSKTGRHRDPTNTGELFF
TGTGCCAGCAGCAAAACGGGCCGTCACAGGGATCCGACGAACACCGGGGAGCTGTTTTTT
>.|TRBV4-3|TRBD2|TRBJ2-1
CASSQGTSGGLPSYNEQFF
TGCGCCAGCAGCCAAGGGACTAGCGGGGGGCTTCCCTCCTACAATGAGCAGTTCTTC
>.|TRBV7-2|.|TRBJ1-2
CASSPHGEVSGYTF
TGTGCCAGCAGCCCCCACGGGGAGGTCTCTGGCTACACCTTC
>.|TRBV6-5|TRBD2|TRBJ2-7
CASSYAPGLAYEQYF
TGTGCCAGCAGTTACGCTCCGGGACTAGCCTACGAGCAGTACTTC
>.|TRBV4-3|TRBD2|TRBJ2-2
CASSRLAGVHTGELFF
TGCGCCAGCAGCCGTCTAGCGGGGGTCCACACCGGGGAGCTGTTTTTT
>.|TRBV4-1|TRBD1|TRBJ1-4
CASSQDSGTGAATNEKLFF
TGCGCCAGCAGCCAAGATTCTGGGACAGGAGCTGCAACTAATGAAAAACTGTTTTTT
>once|TRBV28|.|TRBJ1-5
CASSPPPEPQHF
TGTGCCAGCAGCCCTCCCCCAGAGCCCCAGCATTTT
>.|TRBV19|.|TRBJ1-5
CASKRQFSNQPQHF
TGTGCCAGTAAAAGACAGTTTAGCAATCAGCCCCAGCATTTT
>.|TRBV5-4|.|TRBJ2-2
CASSLGGGPGELFF
TGTGCCAGCAGCTTGGGTGGAGGTCCCGGGGAGCTGTTTTTT
>once|TRBV5-5|.|TRBJ2-7
CASSSPGQGREQYF
TGTGCCAGCAGCTCCCCCGGCCAGGGTCGCGAGCAGTACTTC
>.|TRBV14|TRBD1|TRBJ1-2
CASSQETGAYYGYTF
TGTGCCAGCAGCCAAGAAACAGGGGCATACTATGGCTACACCTTC
>.|TRBV5-1|TRBD1|TRBJ2-4
CASSSGTGVAKNIQYF
TGCGCCAGCTCCAGCGGGACAGGGGTAGCCAAAAACATTCAGTACTTC
>.|TRBV19|TRBD1|TRBJ2-7
CASRQQGANEQYF
TGTGCCAGTAGGCAACAGGGGGCAAACGAGCAGTACTTC
>.|TRBV27|.|TRBJ1-1
CASSPLTGLNTEAFF
TGTGCCAGCAGTCCGTTAACAGGCCTGAACACTGAAGCTTTCTTT
>few|TRBV11-2|.|TRBJ1-2
CASSPLSGGYGYTF
TGTGCCAGCAGCCCCCTGTCGGGGGGCTATGGCTACACCTTC
>.|TRBV6-5|TRBD1|TRBJ1-6
CASSYSGPGGGSPLHF
TGTGCCAGCAGTTACTCGGGGCCAGGGGGCGGCTCACCCCTCCACTTT
>.|TRBV6-1|TRBD1|TRBJ1-6
CASRDQTGGNSPLHF
TGTGCCAGCAGGGATCAGACAGGGGGAAATTCACCCCTCCACTTT
>.|TRBV2|TRBD1|TRBJ2-1
CASSRQGANEQFF
TGTGCCAGCTCAAGACAGGGGGCAAATGAGCAGTTCTTC
>.|TRBV19|TRBD1|TRBJ2-7
CASRGQGNYEQYF
TGTGCCAGTAGGGGACAGGGTAACTACGAGCAGTACTTC
>.|TRBV7-2|TRBD2|TRBJ2-7
CASSSGGGGGEQYF
TGTGCCAGCAGCTCGGGGGGGGGAGGCGGCGAGCAGTACTTC
>.|TRBV6-1|TRBD1|TRBJ1-5
CAGSDRHLNQPQHF
TGTGCCGGTTCGGACAGGCACCTCAATCAGCCCCAGCATTTT
>.|TRBV14|TRBD1|TRBJ1-6
CASSPGQGGSPLHF
TGTGCCAGCAGCCCAGGACAGGGAGGGTCACCCCTCCACTTT
>.|TRBV29-1|TRBD2|TRBJ2-7
CSVDLLGTSGRGSEQYF
TGCAGCGTTGATCTCCTCGGGACTAGCGGAAGGGGGTCCGAGCAGTACTTC
>.|TRBV4-1|.|TRBJ2-1
CASSQGPLTRAVEQFF
TGCGCCAGCAGCCAAGGTCCCTTGACTAGGGCCGTTGAGCAGTTCTTC